The sequence of this T cell receptor beta chain was determined in a study of cytomegalovirus exposure and HLA in healthy donors. Study information: A subsequent analysis stated that the 120 or so validation repertoires were run on the same platform as the approximately 660 first-cohort repertoires. Study conclusions and caveats: Researchers counted approximately 160 TCR beta chains as cytomegalovirus-associated. High sensitivity and specificity were reportedly achieved when the classifier diagnosed cytomegalovirus status.

About this clone itself: The antigen is not known.

The roughly 120-subject validation cohort, separate from the approximately 670-subject first cohort, included the donors. Germline lookup yields CDR1 SGHNT and CDR2 YENEEA. The trim removed 0 bases at V and 4 bases at J, leaving 4 bases unmatched. The CDR3 totals 16 residues. Sequencing used immunoSEQ multiplex PCR; TCRdb keeps in-frame clones, though not all of them. The sample consists of 92,000 or so clones, 95% to 97% of them appearing once. The rearrangement links TRBV11-3 to TRBJ1-2; TRBD1 matches 11 bases. The TCR sequence derives from a man younger than 35 in good health and CMV-seronegative. The sequencing input was PBMCs. The CDR3 region has the DNA TGTGCCAGCAGCTTAGATTGGGACAGGGGGGCCTATGGCTACACCTTC. Its protein is CASSLDWDRGAYGYTF.